These T cell receptor beta chains were read from a single sample in a study of T cell responses to AZD1222 COVID-19 vaccine. Some clones are missing from TCRdb's copy, which holds only in-frame ones; the method was immunoSEQ multiplex PCR. The table has roughly 99,000 clones, roughly 85% seen once. Source: peripheral blood, taken 28 days after the second AZD1222 dose. The source is an adult who received the AZD1222 COVID-19 vaccine. CDR3s include the opening cysteine and the closing phenylalanine or tryptophan. The order of the fields is J gene, D gene, V gene, clone size, CDR3 DNA, CDR3 protein. The D gene is left open where the match is weak. Clone size appears in some rows only: once, few, many, or a class for an expanded clone.

J: TRBJ2-3; D: TRBD1; V: TRBV6-5; size: once; DNA: TGTGCCAGCAGTTTTGGGACAGGGGGCACAGATACGCAGTATTTT; CDR3: CASSFGTGGTDTQYF
J: TRBJ1-5; D: .; V: TRBV2; size: few; DNA: TGTGCCAGCGGGCGGGGGGGCAATCAGCCCCAGCATTTT; CDR3: CASGRGGNQPQHF
J: TRBJ2-7; D: .; V: TRBV4-1; size: .; DNA: TGCGCCAGCAGCCAAGAGTCTACCGTTGGCGAGCAGTACTTC; CDR3: CASSQESTVGEQYF
J: TRBJ2-7; D: .; V: TRBV29-1; size: .; DNA: TGCAGCGGCCTTGGACAAACCTACGAGCAGTACTTC; CDR3: CSGLGQTYEQYF
J: TRBJ1-5; D: .; V: TRBV5-8; size: .; DNA: TGTGCCAGCAGCTTGGGTCAGCATAGCAATCAGCCCCAGCATTTT; CDR3: CASSLGQHSNQPQHF
J: TRBJ2-2; D: .; V: TRBV5-6; size: .; DNA: TGTGCCAGTTACAGGGTGGGGACCGGGGAGCTGTTTTTT; CDR3: CASYRVGTGELFF
J: TRBJ2-1; D: .; V: TRBV19; size: .; DNA: TGTGCCAGTAGTATTCGAGATGAGCAGTTCTTC; CDR3: CASSIRDEQFF
J: TRBJ2-1; D: .; V: TRBV18; size: .; DNA: TGTGCCAGCTCACCACCTGGGACACGGTCATACAATGAGCAGTTCTTC; CDR3: CASSPPGTRSYNEQFF
J: TRBJ1-2; D: .; V: TRBV6-5; size: .; DNA: TGTGCCAGCAGTTACTCGGTCGCTAACTATGGCTACACCTTC; CDR3: CASSYSVANYGYTF
J: TRBJ2-3; D: TRBD2; V: TRBV7-2; size: .; DNA: TGTGCCAGCAGCCCCCGACTAGCGGGGGCTAGGACAGATACGCAGTATTTT; CDR3: CASSPRLAGARTDTQYF
J: TRBJ1-4; D: .; V: TRBV19; size: .; DNA: TGTGCCAGTAGGAGGGGTGAAAAACTGTTTTTT; CDR3: CASRRGEKLFF
J: TRBJ2-7; D: .; V: TRBV7-9; size: .; DNA: TGTGCCAGCAGCCCAAGGGACGGGACCTACGAGCAGTACTTC; CDR3: CASSPRDGTYEQYF
J: TRBJ1-2; D: .; V: TRBV27; size: .; DNA: TGTGCCAGCAGTTTCAGCGTAGCAGCTTCTAACTATGGCTACACCTTC; CDR3: CASSFSVAASNYGYTF
J: TRBJ2-5; D: .; V: TRBV4-3; size: .; DNA: TGCGCCAGCAGCCAAGGAATGGGAGAGACCCAGTACTTC; CDR3: CASSQGMGETQYF
J: TRBJ2-3; D: .; V: TRBV12-3/TRBV12-4; size: .; DNA: TGTGCCAGCACCAGGACCCTGACAGATACGCAGTATTTT; CDR3: CASTRTLTDTQYF
J: TRBJ2-1; D: TRBD1; V: TRBV19; size: .; DNA: TGTGCCAGTACCTCCGGGACAGCGAGCTCCTACAATGAGCAGTTCTTC; CDR3: CASTSGTASSYNEQFF
J: TRBJ2-7; D: .; V: TRBV12-2; size: .; DNA: TGTGCAAGTCGCTTATGGGGGCCGGGACCGACCGTCGAGCAGTACTTC; CDR3: CASRLWGPGPTVEQYF
J: TRBJ1-3; D: .; V: TRBV7-9; size: .; DNA: TGTGCCAGCAGCTTAGTTCAGGGCCGCTCTGGAAACACCATATATTTT; CDR3: CASSLVQGRSGNTIYF
J: TRBJ2-3; D: .; V: TRBV27; size: .; DNA: TGTGCCAGCAGTTCCCCCTTGCGGGGCGAAGATACGCAGTATTTT; CDR3: CASSSPLRGEDTQYF
J: TRBJ1-1; D: .; V: TRBV7-9; size: .; DNA: .; CDR3: CANSSGFGNGANTEAFF
J: TRBJ2-2; D: .; V: TRBV12-3/TRBV12-4; size: few; DNA: TGTGCCAGCAGGAATGGAGCCGGGGAGCTGTTTTTT; CDR3: CASRNGAGELFF
J: TRBJ2-7; D: TRBD1; V: TRBV5-5; size: .; DNA: TGTGCCAGCAGCTTCTCGGGACAGGTGAACGAGCAGTACTTC; CDR3: CASSFSGQVNEQYF
J: TRBJ2-7; D: TRBD1; V: TRBV18; size: .; DNA: TGTGCCAGCTCAACCCAATTCGGGACAGGGGGCGCCTACGAGCAGTACTTC; CDR3: CASSTQFGTGGAYEQYF
J: TRBJ2-5; D: .; V: TRBV6-5; size: .; DNA: TGTGCCAGCGGGCCGACAGGAGGAGAGACCCAGTACTTC; CDR3: CASGPTGGETQYF
J: TRBJ2-1; D: .; V: TRBV5-6; size: .; DNA: TGTGCCAGCAGCGGAACCTACAATGAGCAGTTCTTC; CDR3: CASSGTYNEQFF
J: TRBJ2-7; D: TRBD1; V: TRBV5-4; size: .; DNA: TGTGCCAGCAGCTTGGGGACAGGGGCCTCCTACGAGCAGTACTTC; CDR3: CASSLGTGASYEQYF
J: TRBJ1-1; D: .; V: TRBV5-4; size: .; DNA: TGTGCCAGCAGCCCTAAGGCCAGGGGCGAGTCTTTCTTT; CDR3: CASSPKARGESFF
J: TRBJ1-2; D: TRBD1; V: TRBV7-2; size: .; DNA: TGTGCCAGCAGACCCGGGACAGAGGCGTTGGGCTACACCTTC; CDR3: CASRPGTEALGYTF
J: TRBJ1-5; D: .; V: TRBV3-1/TRBV3-2; size: .; DNA: TGTGCCAGCAGCCAAGAGGGGGGGGGAGGTTCCCAGCATTTT; CDR3: CASSQEGGGGSQHF
J: TRBJ1-2; D: .; V: TRBV6-7; size: .; DNA: TGTGCCAGCAGTTACTTAGACACCTATGGCTACACCTTC; CDR3: CASSYLDTYGYTF
J: TRBJ1-2; D: .; V: TRBV19; size: .; DNA: TGTGCCAGTAGTATTCCGCGCGGTTCCAACTATGGCTACACCTTC; CDR3: CASSIPRGSNYGYTF
J: TRBJ1-2; D: .; V: TRBV5-4; size: .; DNA: TGTGCCAGCAGCCACAGTTTGGCGGGGGGCTACACCTTC; CDR3: CASSHSLAGGYTF